These 26 T cell receptor beta chains were all obtained from the same sample, sequenced in a study of CD4 T cells in relation to SARS-CoV-2 and coronaviruses. Assay used: immunoSEQ multiplex PCR; TCRdb lists only in-frame clones, some missing. The sample has some 40,000 clones; around 85% are singletons. The sequencing sample was made of memory CD4+ T cells from PBMCs. Source of these receptors: an adult with COVID-19.

The chain links TRBV10-3 to TRBJ2-7; no clear D gene. The CDR3 contains 13 residues. Germline CDR1 reads ENHRY; CDR2 reads SYGVKD. V was shortened by 3 bases and J by 3 bases, with 9 bases between the two germline ends. Here the CDR3 reads CAISDRWDYEQYF. As DNA, the CDR3 is TGTGCCATCAGTGATAGGTGGGACTACGAGCAGTACTTC.

V is TRBV20-1 and J is TRBJ1-2; D remains ambiguous. Trimming cost V 7 bases and J 4 bases, with 10 bases left between them. Germline-derived CDR1 and CDR2 are DFQATT and SNEGSKA (reference sequence). This CDR3 is built from 11 residues. The CDR3 region has the DNA TGCAGTGTTGGGCAGAGCTATGGCTACACCTTC. As protein: CSVGQSYGYTF.

In its sample, this clone was seen once. The CDR3 coding sequence is TGTGCCAGCAGGCGACACGCGTTACTGGGAGAGACCCAGTACTTC. It is translated as CASRRHALLGETQYF. The chain couples TRBV6-5 to TRBJ2-5; no reliable D call. Germline V gives CDR1 MNHEY, CDR2 SVGAGI. This CDR3 comprises 15 residues. Trimming cost V 6 bases and J 4 bases, with 18 bases left between them.

A note on this clone: Other DNA sequences in the sample encode the same CDR3. CDR3: CASSLSAGPDTQYF. CDR3 nucleotides: TGTGCCAGCAGCTTAAGTGCAGGGCCAGATACGCAGTATTTT. The rearrangement uses TRBV7-3 and TRBJ2-3, with D possibly TRBD1 on 5 matching bases. The germline V and J ends were trimmed by 1 base and 4 bases, with 9 bases remaining between them. The CDR3 has 14 residues. The germline V gene encodes CDR1 SGHTA and CDR2 FQGTGA.

The chain joins TRBV7-2 to TRBJ2-7; TRBD1 agrees at 8 bases. The V and J ends lost 5 bases and 0 bases, in that order; junction bases with no gene match: 3. This CDR3 is 14 amino acids long. Germline CDR1 SGHTA, CDR2 FQGNSA. The CDR3 DNA is TGTGCCAGCAGCCTCGACAGGGGCTCCTACGAGCAGTACTTC. Protein: CASSLDRGSYEQYF.

This chain joins TRBV4-3 and TRBJ1-1, with D possibly matching TRBD1 (5 bases). CDR3 length: 16 amino acids. CDR1 is LGHNA, CDR2 YSLEER, per germline. Deletions cut 0 bases from V and 5 bases from J, with 16 bases between. The CDR3 is CASSQDFQGGRTEAFF. The CDR3 DNA reads as TGCGCCAGCAGCCAAGACTTTCAGGGTGGGCGGACTGAAGCTTTCTTT.

The chain links TRBV24-1 to TRBJ2-2; D call uncertain. This CDR3 contains 14 residues. CDR1 and CDR2 (germline): KGHDR, SFDVKD. The ends were cut back, 6 bases at V and 5 bases at J, with 12 bases in the middle. In DNA, the CDR3 is TGTGCCACCAGTCCCGGACGATCGACCGGGGAGCTGTTTTTT. Its translation: CATSPGRSTGELFF.

The chain is built from TRBV7-9 and TRBJ2-7; weak D call: TRBD1 (5 bases). V was pared by 0 bases and J by 2 bases, with 11 bases between. CDR3 length: 15 residues. CDR1 SEHNR and CDR2 FQNEAQ come from the germline V gene (reference sequence). The CDR3 region is CASSLARTIAYEQYF. DNA for the CDR3: TGTGCCAGCAGCTTAGCTAGGACAATTGCCTACGAGCAGTACTTC. The complete variable domain, with remaining parts taken from reference TRBV7-9 and TRBJ2-7, reads DTGVSQNPRHKITKRGQNVTFRCDPISEHNRLYWYRQTLGQGPEFLTYFQNEAQLEKSRLLSDRFSAERPKGSFSTLEIQRTEQGDSAMYLCASSLARTIAYEQYFGPGTRLTVT.

The chain is built from TRBV3-1 (or the pseudogene TRBV3-2) and TRBJ2-5; D is possibly TRBD2 (6 bases). The CDR3 length is 14 residues. V was shortened by 2 bases and J by 5 bases, with 12 bases between the two germline ends. Germline V gene sequence: CDR1 LGHDT, CDR2 YNNKEL (reference sequence). The CDR3 DNA reads TGTGCCAGCAGCCAAAGAGGAGGGCCTGAGACCCAGTACTTC. Protein product: CASSQRGGPETQYF.

CDR3 sequence: CASSRGAGQETQYF. The CDR3 nucleotides read TGTGCCAGCAGCCGCGGAGCGGGACAAGAGACCCAGTACTTC. This rearrangement joins TRBV7-2 to TRBJ2-5, with TRBD2 identical over 7 bases. The CDR3 loop spans 14 amino acids. CDR1 is SGHTA, CDR2 FQGNSA, per germline. Unmatched junction bases numbered 5, after V lost 5 bases and J lost 2 bases.

V and J are TRBV5-1 and TRBJ2-2, with 9 positions matching TRBD2. Per germline, CDR1 SGHRS and CDR2 YFSETQ. The length of the CDR3 is 14 residues. Trimming at V came to 6 bases and at J to 2 bases, leaving 2 bases not matched to a gene. The CDR3 DNA sequence: TGCGCCAGCACCGGGACTAGCAACACCGGGGAGCTGTTTTTT. Protein: CASTGTSNTGELFF.

The chain links TRBV6-1 to TRBJ1-2; D is uncertain. V was trimmed by 0 bases and J by 4 bases, leaving 6 bases between them. Germline CDR1 MNHNS, CDR2 SASEGT. There are 13 residues in the CDR3. The CDR3 nucleotides read TGTGCCAGCAGTGAAGCCGACGGCTATGGCTACACCTTC. Translating gives CASSEADGYGYTF.

The rearrangement uses TRBV28 and TRBJ2-6, with TRBD1 identical over 8 bases. The CDR3 runs to 19 residues. The V gene end was trimmed by 3 bases and the J gene end by 0 bases; junction bases not matched to a gene: 10. Germline values: CDR1 MDHEN, CDR2 SYDVKM. Here the CDR3 reads CASSFWGQASPSGANVLTF. CDR3 coding DNA: TGTGCCAGCAGTTTCTGGGGACAGGCGTCCCCCTCTGGGGCCAACGTCCTGACTTTC.

The chain couples TRBV5-5 to TRBJ2-2, with no clear D. This CDR3 region has 13 residues. The V end was cut by 6 bases, the J end by 6 bases, with 12 bases between. Germline V CDR1 and CDR2: SGHKS, YYEKEE (reference sequence). The CDR3 sequence: CASTSLTPGELFF. As DNA, the CDR3 is TGTGCCAGCACGTCCCTAACGCCCGGGGAGCTGTTTTTT.

The rearrangement links TRBV5-1 to TRBJ1-2; D gene unclear. The germline V gene has CDR1 SGHRS and CDR2 YFSETQ. CDR3 length equals 12 residues. The V and J ends lost 0 bases and 6 bases respectively, with 6 bases between them. CDR3 loop: CASSLEGNGYTF. The CDR3 DNA sequence: TGCGCCAGCAGCTTGGAGGGTAATGGCTACACCTTC.

J is TRBJ1-6 and V is TRBV27; possible D gene TRBD1, 6 bases. Trimming took off 8 bases at V and 4 bases at J, with 15 bases between the two ends. The CDR3 extends over 15 amino acids. The germline V gene has CDR1 MNHEY and CDR2 SMNVEV (reference sequence). The CDR3 loop reads CASRDRGGYNSPLHF. In nucleotides, the CDR3 is TGTGCCAGCCGCGACCGAGGGGGTTATAATTCACCCCTCCACTTT.

The chain combines TRBV7-2 with TRBJ1-1; D might be TRBD1 (6 bases). The CDR3 spans 15 residues. Germline-derived CDR1 and CDR2 are SGHTA and FQGNSA. Trimming stripped 2 bases from V and 0 bases from J, with 10 bases between. The CDR3 DNA is TGTGCCAGCAGCTTAAGACAGGCCTTGAACACTGAAGCTTTCTTT. Translation: CASSLRQALNTEAFF. Drawing the rest from reference TRBV7-2 and TRBJ1-1, the complete variable domain is GAGVSQSPSNKVTEKGKDVELRCDPISGHTALYWYRQSLGQGLEFLIYFQGNSAPDKSGLPSDRFSAERTGGSVSTLTIQRTQQEDSAVYLCASSLRQALNTEAFFGQGTRLTVV.

The chain is built from TRBV11-2 and TRBJ1-5; a possible D gene is TRBD1 (6 bases). Germline loops: CDR1 SGHAT, CDR2 FQNNGV. The CDR3 sequence is 13 residues long. With 5 bases removed from V and 5 bases from J, the gap between germline ends came to 10 bases. CDR3 region: CASSRTEYQPQHF. The DNA for the CDR3 is TGTGCCAGCAGCCGGACAGAGTATCAGCCCCAGCATTTT.

The rearrangement joins TRBV11-2 to TRBJ2-7; unclear D gene. Germline CDR1 is SGHAT and CDR2 is FQNNGV. The CDR3 totals 13 residues. V dropped 0 bases and J dropped 6 bases, with 9 bases sitting between them. The CDR3 loop is CASSLDQVREQYF. CDR3 sequence (DNA): TGTGCCAGCAGCTTAGATCAGGTCCGCGAGCAGTACTTC.

This chain connects TRBV5-1 to TRBJ1-1, with D tentatively TRBD1 (6 bases). This CDR3 has 13 residues. Trimming removed 4 bases at V and 5 bases at J, with 12 bases between. CDR1 is SGHRS, CDR2 YFSETQ, per germline. CDR3 in DNA: TGCGCCAGCAGCCTGGAAGGGGGGACTGAAGCTTTCTTT. It yields the protein CASSLEGGTEAFF. Using reference TRBV5-1 and TRBJ1-1 for the parts outside the CDR3, the full variable domain is KAGVTQTPRYLIKTRGQQVTLSCSPISGHRSVSWYQQTPGQGLQFLFEYFSETQRNKGNFPGRFSGRQFSNSRSEMNVSTLELGDSALYLCASSLEGGTEAFFGQGTRLTVV.

This chain uses TRBV29-1 with TRBJ2-4; D possibly corresponds to TRBD2 (6 bases). This CDR3 has 16 residues. Trimming pared 7 bases from V and 0 bases from J, leaving 19 bases between. Germline V gene sequence: CDR1 SQVTM, CDR2 ANQGSEA. DNA for the CDR3: TGCAGCGCCGCCCCTAATAGCGGACTAGCCAAAAACATTCAGTACTTC. This codes for CSAAPNSGLAKNIQYF.

V and J are TRBV5-1 and TRBJ2-3; 13 positions match TRBD2. The CDR3 is 15 residues long. Germline assignment: CDR1 SGHRS and CDR2 YFSETQ. V lost 4 bases, J lost 5 bases, and 4 bases stayed unmatched. CDR3 region: CASSQLAGGRDTQYF. The CDR3 DNA follows: TGCGCCAGCAGCCAACTAGCGGGAGGGCGAGATACGCAGTATTTT.

The chain is built from TRBV27 and TRBJ1-4; D call uncertain. The V end lost 7 bases, the J end lost 2 bases, and 11 bases lay between the germline ends. Germline CDR1 reads MNHEY; CDR2 reads SMNVEV (reference sequence). The CDR3 loop spans 14 amino acids. The CDR3 sequence: CASTIPQTNEKLFF. In nucleotides, the CDR3 is TGTGCCAGCACCATCCCGCAGACTAATGAAAAACTGTTTTTT.

The genes are TRBV4-2 and TRBJ1-5; D uncertain. Per germline, CDR1 LGHNA and CDR2 YNFKEQ. The CDR3 is 15 amino acids. The V end was cut by 2 bases, the J end by 1 base, with 9 bases between. The CDR3 protein is CASSQFGGSNQPQHF. The CDR3 nucleotides read TGTGCCAGCAGCCAATTCGGCGGGAGCAATCAGCCCCAGCATTTT.

V and J are TRBV5-6 and TRBJ2-7; D possibly corresponds to TRBD2 (6 bases). From germline, CDR1 is SGHDT and CDR2 YYEEEE. V lost 2 bases and J 0 bases, leaving 18 bases between the germline ends. This CDR3 spans 17 amino acids. The CDR3 region is CASSFFGGRGFSYEQYF. The CDR3 region has the DNA TGTGCCAGCAGCTTTTTCGGCGGGCGGGGCTTCTCCTACGAGCAGTACTTC. Supplemented by reference TRBV5-6 and TRBJ2-7, the full variable domain reads DAGVTQSPTHLIKTRGQQVTLRCSPKSGHDTVSWYQQALGQGPQFIFQYYEEEERQRGNFPDRFSGHQFPNYSSELNVNALLLGDSALYLCASSFFGGRGFSYEQYFGPGTRLTVT.

The J gene is TRBJ2-1, the V gene TRBV5-1; TRBD1 agrees at 9 bases. This CDR3 region has 15 residues. Germline values: CDR1 SGHRS, CDR2 YFSETQ. Trimming at V came to 4 bases and at J to 6 bases, leaving 8 bases not matched to a gene. The CDR3 is CASSKPGQGFNEQFF. The CDR3 DNA reads TGCGCCAGCAGCAAACCGGGACAGGGCTTCAATGAGCAGTTCTTC.